The T cell receptor (beta chain) under discussion was sequenced for a study of T cell clones after liver transplantation. Study in general: Apart from a few HCV-positive recipients, transplants were for non-autoimmune, non-viral reasons. Subjects received no induction therapy and standard immunosuppression until randomization at 12-24 months post-transplant. Notes on the study in general: Graft donor-reactive T cells possibly entered the graft instead of undergoing deletion. Donor-reactive sequences fell more than third party-reactive ones, suggesting partial deletion.

V was cut by 4 bases and J by 5 bases, with 12 bases left in between. Looked up from germline, CDR1 is SGHRS and CDR2 is YFSETQ. The CDR3 is 13 residues long. Only in-frame clones appear in the TCRdb table, and some are missing; sequencing was by immunoSEQ multiplex PCR. Of 93,000 or so clones in the sample, around 80% were seen once. With regard to this clone: Its specificity is not known.

This TCR came from a human patient who received a liver transplant. Some T cells may be supplied by the graft donor. Sample: CD4+ T cells from blood, taken approximately 50 months after liver transplant. The rearrangement uses TRBV5-1 and TRBJ1-1; the D gene is possibly TRBD1 (5 bases). CDR3: CASSLTAETEAFF. The CDR3, as DNA: TGCGCCAGCAGCCTGACAGCGGAGACTGAAGCTTTCTTT.